This TCR beta chain was identified during a study of T cells in Graves' hyperthyroidism and ophthalmopathy. V was cut by 4 bases and J by 5 bases, with 12 bases left in between. The CDR3 sequence is 13 residues long. The V gene's germline CDR1 is SGHRS and CDR2 YFSETQ. On the basis of clinical symptoms, serum thyroxine and TRAb, thyroid ultrasound and orbital computed tomography, diagnoses were made. The sample of blood was obtained at first hyperthyroidism diagnosis (before any ophthalmopathy symptoms). TCR beta CDR3 regions were amplified from RNA. TCR CDR3 underwent first-round RT-PCR with the HTBI primer set. TCRdb ran MiXCR on the multiplex PCR reads and lists one entry per CDR3 protein. The profile shows fewer than 650,000 distinct CDR3 sequences, approximately 14% of them singletons.

This chain joins TRBV5-1 and TRBJ1-1, with unresolved D. The sequencing sample was made of blood. The clonotype was recovered from a woman in her twenties or thirties with Graves' hyperthyroidism that later progressed to Graves' ophthalmopathy. In DNA, the CDR3 is TGCGCCAGCAGCCAAGCTCGGCGGACTGAAGCTTTCTTT. Translating it yields CASSQARRTEAFF.